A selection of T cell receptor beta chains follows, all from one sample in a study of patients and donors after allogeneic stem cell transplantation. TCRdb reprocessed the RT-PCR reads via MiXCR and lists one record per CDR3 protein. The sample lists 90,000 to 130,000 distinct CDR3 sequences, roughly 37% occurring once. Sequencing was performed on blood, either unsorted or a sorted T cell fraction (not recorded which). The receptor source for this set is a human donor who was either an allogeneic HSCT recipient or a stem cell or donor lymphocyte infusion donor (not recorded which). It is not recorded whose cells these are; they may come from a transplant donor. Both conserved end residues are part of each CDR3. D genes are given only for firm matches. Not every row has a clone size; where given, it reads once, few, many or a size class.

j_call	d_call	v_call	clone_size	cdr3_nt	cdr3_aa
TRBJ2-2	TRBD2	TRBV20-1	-	TGCAGTGCTCCAACCTTCCTAGCGGGAGTAGGTACCGGGGAGCTGTTTTTT	CSAPTFLAGVGTGELFF
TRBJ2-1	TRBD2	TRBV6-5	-	TGTGCCAGCAGACGACTAGCGGGAACCAATGAGCAGTTCTTC	CASRRLAGTNEQFF
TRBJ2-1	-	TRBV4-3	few	TGCGCCAGCAGCCAAGATCGCCTAGCTAACAACAATGAGCAGTTCTTC	CASSQDRLANNNEQFF
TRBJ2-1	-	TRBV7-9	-	TGTGCCAGCATCAGGAAAGGCACCGACAATGAGCAGTTCTTC	CASIRKGTDNEQFF
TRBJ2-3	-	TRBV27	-	TGTGCCAGCAAATCCGCAGGGCCAGATACGCAGTATTTT	CASKSAGPDTQYF
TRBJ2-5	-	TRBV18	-	TGTGCCAGCTCACCCTGGCGCCTCCAAGAGACCCAGTACTTC	CASSPWRLQETQYF
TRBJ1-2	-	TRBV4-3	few	TGCGCCAGCAGCCAAGACAGGGCTAAGGATGGCTACACCTTC	CASSQDRAKDGYTF
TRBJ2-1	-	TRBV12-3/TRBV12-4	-	TGTGCCAGCGGGTACCCTCCTGGGAATGAGCAGTTCTTC	CASGYPPGNEQFF
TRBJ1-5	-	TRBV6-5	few	TGTGCCAGCAGTCTTAGGAGGAATCAGCCCCAGCATTTT	CASSLRRNQPQHF
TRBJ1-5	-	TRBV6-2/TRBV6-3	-	TGTGCCAGCAGATGGGACCCAGGTGACCATCAGCCCCAGCATTTT	CASRWDPGDHQPQHF
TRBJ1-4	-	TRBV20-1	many	TGCAGTGCTGGAGTGGGTGCTAATGAAAAACTGTTTTTT	CSAGVGANEKLFF
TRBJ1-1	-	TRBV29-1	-	TGCAGCGTTGCCCCCAAACCGGGACCCCTGAACACTGAAGCTTTCTTT	CSVAPKPGPLNTEAFF
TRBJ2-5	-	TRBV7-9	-	TGTGCCAGCAGCCCCCGGAGCGAGACCCAGTACTTC	CASSPRSETQYF
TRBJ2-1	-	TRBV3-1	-	TGTGCCAGCAGCCCACGGTCGGGTAGCGTCTACAATGAGCAGTTCTTC	CASSPRSGSVYNEQFF
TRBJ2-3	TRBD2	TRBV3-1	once	TGTGCCAGCAGCCCCCGGACTAGCGGGAGCGCAGATACGCAGTATTTT	CASSPRTSGSADTQYF
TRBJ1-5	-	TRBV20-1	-	TGCAGTGCTAGAGTGGTCCGAGATCAGCCCCAGCATTTT	CSARVVRDQPQHF
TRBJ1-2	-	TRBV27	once	TGTGCCAGCAGTTTTGGTCAGGACTATGCCTACACCTTC	CASSFGQDYAYTF
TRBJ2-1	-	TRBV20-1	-	TGCAGTGCTAGAGGAACTTCTGGGCTGGGCCCCTACAATGAGCAGTTCTTC	CSARGTSGLGPYNEQFF
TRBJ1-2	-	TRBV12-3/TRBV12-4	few	TGTGCCAGCAGTTTAAATGGGGTCGTCTTTAACTATGGCTACACCTTC	CASSLNGVVFNYGYTF
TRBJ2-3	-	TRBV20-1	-	TGCAGTGCTAGCGTAGTTTCAGATACGCAGTATTTT	CSASVVSDTQYF
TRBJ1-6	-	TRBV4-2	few	TGTGCCAGCAGCCAAGATGCCTTGACAGGCGAGGGATCGAATTCACCCCTCCACTTT	CASSQDALTGEGSNSPLHF
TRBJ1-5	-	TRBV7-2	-	TGTGCCAGCAGCTGGACAGCTAGCAATCAGCCCCAGCATTTT	CASSWTASNQPQHF
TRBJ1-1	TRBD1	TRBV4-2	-	TGTGCCAGCAGCCAAGACCAGGACAGGAGGAACACTGAAGCTTTCTTT	CASSQDQDRRNTEAFF
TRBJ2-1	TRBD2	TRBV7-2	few	TGTGCCAGCAGCTTAGTTTGGACTAGCGGGAGGGGCTACAATGAGCAGTTCTTC	CASSLVWTSGRGYNEQFF
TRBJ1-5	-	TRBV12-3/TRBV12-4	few	TGTGCCAGCAGCCGCCGGGGTCAGGGAGATCAGCCCCAGCATTTT	CASSRRGQGDQPQHF
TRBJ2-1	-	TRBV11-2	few	TGTGCCAGCAGTATCGGGTGGAATGAGCAGTTCTTC	CASSIGWNEQFF
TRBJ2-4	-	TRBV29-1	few	TGCAGCGTTCTGGGGCTAGCCAAAAACATTCAGTACTTC	CSVLGLAKNIQYF
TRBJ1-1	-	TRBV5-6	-	TGTGCCAGCAGCTGGGGCAGGGAAGCTTTCTTT	CASSWGREAFF
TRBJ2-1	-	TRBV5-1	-	TGCGCCAGCAGCCCCGAGCCGTACAATGAGCAGTTCTTC	CASSPEPYNEQFF
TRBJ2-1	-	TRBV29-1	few	TGCAGCGTTGAAAGGGGACTCACCAATGAGCAGTTCTTC	CSVERGLTNEQFF
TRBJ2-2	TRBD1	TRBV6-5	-	TGTGCCAGCAGTTACTCCCTCGGGACAGGGAACACCGGGGAGCTGTTTTTT	CASSYSLGTGNTGELFF
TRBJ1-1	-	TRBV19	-	TGTGCCAGTAGTGCCGGGATTAGGACTGAAGCTTTCTTT	CASSAGIRTEAFF
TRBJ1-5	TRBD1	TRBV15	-	TGTGCCACCAGCAGGGATGGCAGGGGGAATCAGCCCCAGCATTTT	CATSRDGRGNQPQHF
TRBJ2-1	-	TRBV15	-	TGTGCCACCGGGACTGGCTCCTACAATGAGCAGTTCTTC	CATGTGSYNEQFF
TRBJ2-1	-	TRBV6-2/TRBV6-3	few	TGTGCCAGCACCTACCCTACCAATGAGCAGTTCTTC	CASTYPTNEQFF
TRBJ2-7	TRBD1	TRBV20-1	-	TGCAGTGCTGTGGACAGGGCGGACGAGCAGTACTTC	CSAVDRADEQYF